Each of the 18 T cell receptor beta chains below was sequenced from the same sample in a study of T cells expressing NK-cell markers. TCRdb reprocessed the 5' RACE reads and stores each CDR3 protein as one record, lacking DNA. In total, the table holds 500,000 or so distinct CDR3 sequences. The sequencing sample was made of blood T cells: a sorted CD56 or NKG2C T cell subset, CD4+ or CD8+ T cells, or bulk PBMC T cells (not recorded which). These receptors were collected from a man aged 18 to 35 in good health.

This chain joins TRBV7-3 and TRBJ1-6; absent DNA, TCRdb's TRBD1 call cannot be checked. CDR3 length: 15 residues. Germline CDR1 and CDR2: SGHTA and FQGTGA. This chain's CDR3 is CASSLSDRYGSPLHF. The whole variable domain, remainder taken from reference TRBV7-3 and TRBJ1-6, is GAGVSQTPSNKVTEKGKYVELRCDPISGHTALYWYRQSLGQGPEFLIYFQGTGAADDSGLPNDRFFAVRPEGSVSTLKIQRTERGDSAVYLCASSLSDRYGSPLHFGNGTRLTVT.

The chain employs TRBV5-5 and TRBJ1-2; TCRdb indicates TRBD1, and absent DNA this call remains unverified. This CDR3 has 16 amino acids. The germline gives CDR1 SGHKS, CDR2 YYEKEE (reference sequence). The chain's CDR3 is CASSFNTGGANYGYTF.

The chain links TRBV5-1 to TRBJ2-3; the D call of TRBD2 rests on TCRdb alone, since no DNA is present to check it. The CDR3 is 17 amino acids. Germline loops: CDR1 SGHRS, CDR2 YFSETQ. CDR3 amino acids: CASSPRTSGIVADTQYF.

The chain uses TRBV5-1 and TRBJ2-2. The CDR3 consists of 15 residues. Germline CDR1 is SGHRS and CDR2 is YFSETQ. The CDR3: CASRELAENTGELFF.

This rearrangement joins TRBV29-1 to TRBJ2-5; TCRdb reports TRBD1, a call that lacks DNA to check it against. Germline V gene data show CDR1 as SQVTM and CDR2 as ANQGSEA. The CDR3 extends over 13 amino acids. CDR3: CSVGADLQETQYF.

The chain carries TRBV7-2 and TRBJ1-3. The CDR3 totals 15 residues. CDR1 is SGHTA, CDR2 FQGNSA, per germline. The CDR3 spells CASSLAGSNGNTIYF.

The chain has TRBV6-5 and TRBJ2-6; lacking DNA, the TRBD1 call made by TCRdb goes unchecked. Germline values: CDR1 MNHEY, CDR2 SVGAGI. The CDR3 has 18 amino acids. CDR3 residues: CASSYRQGASSGANVLTF.

The genes are TRBV29-1 and TRBJ2-5; lacking DNA, the TRBD1 call made by TCRdb goes unchecked. Germline V gives CDR1 SQVTM, CDR2 ANQGSEA. The CDR3 loop spans 15 amino acids. CDR3 sequence: CSVEPQGGRQETQYF.

The rearrangement joins TRBV7-9 to TRBJ2-7; with no DNA, the TCRdb D assignment of TRBD1 cannot be verified. This CDR3 contains 14 residues. CDR1 and CDR2 from the germline V gene are SEHNR and FQNEAQ (reference sequence). CDR3 loop: CASSSGTGGYEQYF.

The rearrangement joins TRBV10-2 to TRBJ1-4. The germline V gene encodes CDR1 WSHSY and CDR2 SAAADI. The length of the CDR3 is 15 residues. CDR3 sequence reads: CASSQPALGDEKLFF.

The J gene is TRBJ1-1, the V gene TRBV5-1; the TCRdb call, TRBD1, lacks DNA for checking. CDR1 SGHRS and CDR2 YFSETQ come from the germline V gene. CDR3 length equals 14 residues. The CDR3 reads CASSFEFPDTEAFF.

The rearrangement uses TRBV10-3 and TRBJ2-7. Germline CDR1 ENHRY, CDR2 SYGVKD. CDR3 length: 13 residues. The CDR3 reads CAISDPVVVEQYF.

V gene TRBV2 combines with J gene TRBJ1-3. CDR1 and CDR2 from the germline V gene are SNHLY and FYNNEI. This CDR3 has 14 amino acids. The CDR3 reads CASSVPDGGNTIYF.

The J gene is TRBJ1-5, the V gene TRBV9; the D call of TRBD1 rests on TCRdb alone, since no DNA is present to check it. In germline, CDR1 is SGDLS, CDR2 YYNGEE. The CDR3 runs to 14 residues. The CDR3 region is CASSVGSGIQPQHF.

The chain combines TRBV29-1 with TRBJ2-2; TCRdb's D call of TRBD2 is untestable without DNA. CDR1 is SQVTM and CDR2 is ANQGSEA in the germline V gene. This CDR3 has 15 amino acids. CDR3 sequence reads: CSVKEAGGYTGELFF.

V usage is TRBV20-1 and J usage is TRBJ2-4; TCRdb designates TRBD2, a call that cannot be tested without DNA. CDR3 length equals 16 residues. Germline CDR1 and CDR2: DFQATT and SNEGSKA (reference sequence). The CDR3 loop is CSANRALQLAKNIQYF.

The J gene is TRBJ2-2, the V gene TRBV5-4; without DNA, the TCRdb call of TRBD2 cannot be checked. CDR3 length equals 16 residues. Germline lookup yields CDR1 SGHNT and CDR2 YYREEE (reference sequence). CDR3: CASSPARRGWSGELFF.

The chain is built from TRBV10-3 and TRBJ2-6; TCRdb gives TRBD1 as the D gene, but with no DNA this cannot be confirmed. Germline-derived CDR1 and CDR2 are ENHRY and SYGVKD. CDR3 length equals 15 residues. The CDR3 here is CAIRQDRDGANVLTF.